This T cell receptor (beta chain) came from a study of human T cells and chemical hapten exposure. TCRdb itself ran the RACE reads through MiXCR, one entry per CDR3 protein. The data hold a few hundred thousand distinct CDR3 sequences, with 6% to 7% observed a single time. The study, taken as a whole, reports: TCRs exceeding 1 in 1000 frequency stayed unchanged with DPC sensitization. Relative to controls, expanded TCRs formed significantly more large CDR3 similarity clusters.

On this clonotype: Its antigen is unidentified.

After removal of 5 bases from V and 7 bases from J, the junction contained 7 bases not matched to a gene. CDR1 is SNHLY, CDR2 FYNNEI, per germline. The CDR3 is 14 residues long. Time point specified: patch test 2, 6 weeks after DPC sensitization. Treatment of the sample: therapeutic diphenylcyclopropenone sensitization with weekly scalp DPC. The receptor's source is a woman aged 18-29 years with alopecia areata. Some clones in this sample may be carry-over from other donors' samples. Sequences were derived from whole blood, sampled in connection with sensitization to the hapten diphenylcyclopropenone (DPC). V is TRBV2 and J is TRBJ2-1; 8 positions match TRBD2. The CDR3 sequence is CASSTGLAGNEQFF. CDR3 bases: TGTGCCAGCAGTACCGGACTAGCTGGGAATGAGCAGTTCTTC.